The 30 T cell receptor beta chains given below trace back to one sample, sequenced in a study of blood T cell repertoires in COVID-19. Using immunoSEQ multiplex PCR, the repertoire was profiled, and TCRdb retains in-frame clones only, with some absent. The sample carries fewer than 200,000 clones, 88% recorded once. Sequencing was done on a sample of PBMCs or T cells enriched from blood (not recorded which). Receptors were obtained from a woman in her late teens or twenties who had recovered from COVID-19.

This clone came up once. The rearrangement uses TRBV6-5 and TRBJ1-1; D unclear. The V and J ends lost 8 bases and 2 bases respectively, with 3 bases between them. The CDR3 contains 10 residues. Germline CDR1 MNHEY, CDR2 SVGAGI. The CDR3 loop is CASGNTEAFF. The DNA for the CDR3 is TGTGCCAGCGGCAACACTGAAGCTTTCTTT.

This clone occurred once. The rearrangement joins TRBV7-9 to TRBJ1-6, with 7 bases matching TRBD1. Germline V CDR1 and CDR2: SEHNR, FQNEAQ (reference sequence). V trimming: 4 bases; J trimming: 10 bases; junction bases outside the gene matches: 13. CDR3 length: 16 residues. CDR3 residues: CASSSEMTGRNSPLHF. CDR3 sequence (DNA): TGTGCCAGCAGCTCGGAAATGACAGGGCGCAACTCACCCCTCCACTTT.

V gene TRBV7-9 combines with J gene TRBJ1-2; 10 bases map to TRBD1. The CDR3 is made up of 15 amino acids. The germline CDR1 and CDR2 sequences are SEHNR and FQNEAQ (reference sequence). J was trimmed by 10 bases and V by 2 bases; bases with no gene match: 10. CDR3 bases: TGTGCCAGCAGCTTAACCGGGACAGGGGTATTTGTCTACACCTTC. The encoded protein is CASSLTGTGVFVYTF.

V usage is TRBV28 and J usage is TRBJ1-1, with no clear D. There are 14 residues in the CDR3. Trimming cost V 2 bases and J 7 bases, with 14 bases left between them. The germline V gene encodes CDR1 MDHEN and CDR2 SYDVKM. Here the CDR3 reads CASSLVNSPSEAFF. As DNA, the CDR3 is TGTGCCAGCAGTTTAGTAAATAGCCCCAGTGAAGCTTTCTTT.

V gene TRBV28 combines with J gene TRBJ1-5, with D hard to call. There are 14 residues in the CDR3. CDR1 and CDR2 (germline): MDHEN, SYDVKM. The ends were cut back, 5 bases at V and 0 bases at J, with 8 bases in the middle. For the CDR3, the DNA is TGTGCCAGCAGTAATGGGCTTAGCAATCAGCCCCAGCATTTT. It yields the protein CASSNGLSNQPQHF.

The chain is built from TRBV3-1 (or the pseudogene TRBV3-2) and TRBJ2-7; a weak D match, TRBD2 (5 bases). CDR3 length: 15 residues. CDR1 is LGHDT and CDR2 is YNNKEL in the germline V gene (reference sequence). V was clipped by 1 base and J by 4 bases, with 14 bases between them. The CDR3 sequence: CASSQVPLEGYEQYF. The DNA for the CDR3 is TGTGCCAGCAGCCAAGTTCCGTTAGAGGGTTACGAGCAGTACTTC.

The gene calls are TRBV27 and TRBJ1-1; TRBD1 aligns across 8 bases. This CDR3 has 13 residues. Trimming cost V 6 bases and J 4 bases; bases outside gene matches: 4. Germline V gene lookup returns CDR1 MNHEY and CDR2 SMNVEV (reference sequence). The CDR3, as DNA: TGTGCCAGCAGGGACAGGGAGACCACTGAAGCTTTCTTT. Its protein is CASRDRETTEAFF.

The chain employs TRBV5-4 and TRBJ2-2; 7 positions agree with TRBD1. The CDR3 sequence is 15 residues long. CDR1 SGHNT and CDR2 YYREEE come from the germline V gene (reference sequence). V lost 2 bases, J lost 2 bases, and 3 bases stayed unmatched. The CDR3 DNA sequence: TGTGCCAGCAGCTTCGGGACAGCAAACACCGGGGAGCTGTTTTTT. Translation: CASSFGTANTGELFF. The variable domain in full, completed from reference TRBV5-4 and TRBJ2-2, reads ETGVTQSPTHLIKTRGQQVTLRCSSQSGHNTVSWYQQALGQGPQFIFQYYREEENGRGNFPPRFSGLQFPNYSSELNVNALELDDSALYLCASSFGTANTGELFFGEGSRLTVL.

V gene TRBV28 combines with J gene TRBJ2-7; D is possibly TRBD2 (5 bases). Trimming pared 3 bases from V and 2 bases from J, leaving 8 bases between. Germline CDR1 and CDR2: MDHEN and SYDVKM. This CDR3 is 13 amino acids long. The chain's CDR3 is CASSLSGTYEQYF. CDR3 sequence (DNA): TGTGCCAGCAGTTTGTCGGGGACCTACGAGCAGTACTTC.

The gene calls are TRBV4-1 and TRBJ1-5; D is unresolved. CDR3 length: 17 amino acids. CDR1 is MGHRA and CDR2 is YSYEKL in the germline V gene. V was cut by 0 bases and J by 0 bases, with 12 bases left in between. The CDR3 nucleotides read TGCGCCAGCAGCCAAGAACTTCAGGATTATAGCAATCAGCCCCAGCATTTT. Translated: CASSQELQDYSNQPQHF.

The chain uses TRBV14 and TRBJ2-1, with D possibly being TRBD2 (5 bases). The V and J ends lost 5 bases and 8 bases respectively, with 16 bases between them. Germline lookup yields CDR1 SGHDN and CDR2 FVKESK. The CDR3 length is 14 residues. CDR3: CASSEGLRLDEQFF. Here the CDR3 DNA reads TGTGCCAGCAGCGAGGGCCTCCGTCTGGATGAGCAGTTCTTC.

A single count supports this clone. The rearrangement uses TRBV10-3 and TRBJ2-1, with 7 bases lining up with TRBD2. The germline V gene encodes CDR1 ENHRY and CDR2 SYGVKD. V dropped 1 base and J dropped 4; count of bases not matched to a gene: 4. This CDR3 has 15 amino acids. For the CDR3, the DNA is TGTGCCATCAGTGAGTGGGGGGGGGAATACAATGAGCAGTTCTTC. Amino acids: CAISEWGGEYNEQFF.

The V call is TRBV7-2, the J call TRBJ2-1, with 8 positions matching TRBD2. This CDR3 is 15 amino acids long. V lost 2 bases, J lost 9 bases, and 9 bases stayed unmatched. The germline V gene encodes CDR1 SGHTA and CDR2 FQGNSA. The CDR3 reads CASSLRLAIGGEQFF. In DNA, the CDR3 is TGTGCCAGCAGCTTAAGACTAGCGATTGGTGGTGAGCAGTTCTTC.

There are a few counts of this clone. The chain links TRBV5-1 to TRBJ1-4; the D gene is possibly TRBD1 (5 bases). The germline V gene has CDR1 SGHRS and CDR2 YFSETQ. Deletions cut 6 bases from V and 0 bases from J, with 15 bases between. The CDR3 length is 16 residues. The CDR3 here is CASNMGQIATNEKLFF. The CDR3, as DNA: TGCGCCAGCAATATGGGGCAGATTGCAACTAATGAAAAACTGTTTTTT.

The chain combines TRBV4-3 with TRBJ2-5, with 10 bases fitting TRBD2. From germline, CDR1 is LGHNA and CDR2 YSLEER. This CDR3 contains 21 residues. J gave up 1 base and V 1 base, and 18 bases lay outside the gene matches. The CDR3 loop is CASSQGLAGAPYPGSQETQYF. CDR3 bases: TGCGCCAGCAGCCAAGGGCTAGCGGGGGCCCCTTACCCGGGGTCCCAAGAGACCCAGTACTTC.

V and J are TRBV29-1 and TRBJ2-3; 9 nucleotides agree with TRBD2. J gave up 2 bases and V 3 bases, and 12 bases lay outside the gene matches. This CDR3 comprises 17 residues. CDR1 is SQVTM, CDR2 ANQGSEA, per germline. CDR3 in DNA: TGCAGCGTTGACTTGCCGGGACTAGCATACTCCACAGATACGCAGTATTTT. Protein sequence: CSVDLPGLAYSTDTQYF.

This clone was counted between two and nine times. This chain joins TRBV3-1 (or the pseudogene TRBV3-2) and TRBJ1-1, with D perhaps TRBD1 (6 bases). V was shortened by 5 bases and J by 10 bases, with 11 bases between the two germline ends. CDR3 length equals 11 residues. Germline CDR1 reads LGHDT; CDR2 reads YNNKEL (reference sequence). In DNA, the CDR3 is TGTGCCAGCAGCAACAGGGCGGGAGCTTTCTTT. Translating it yields CASSNRAGAFF.

The chain has TRBV6-5 and TRBJ1-5; D call uncertain. The ends were cut back, 4 bases at V and 0 bases at J, with 10 bases in the middle. Looked up from germline, CDR1 is MNHEY and CDR2 is SVGAGI. The CDR3 loop spans 15 amino acids. CDR3 in DNA: TGTGCCAGCAGTTCTCCAAACTATAGCAATCAGCCCCAGCATTTT. This encodes CASSSPNYSNQPQHF.

The chain couples TRBV11-3 to TRBJ2-2; no clear D. The CDR3 has 15 amino acids. V was trimmed by 4 bases and J by 0 bases, leaving 9 bases between them. Germline V gives CDR1 SGHNT, CDR2 YENEEA. CDR3 DNA: TGTGCCAGCAGCTCTCTAGATCCGAACACCGGGGAGCTGTTTTTT. Translating it yields CASSSLDPNTGELFF.

The chain's CDR3 is CASTGGQTNTEAFF. CDR3 sequence (DNA): TGTGCCAGCACCGGCGGACAGACGAACACTGAAGCTTTCTTT. The genes are TRBV7-9 and TRBJ1-1, with D tentatively TRBD1 (6 bases). Between the trimmed V and J ends, which lost 7 bases and 1 base, there was a span of 13 bases. The CDR3 covers 14 residues. Germline values: CDR1 SEHNR, CDR2 FQNEAQ (reference sequence).

The chain joins TRBV28 to TRBJ2-5; D remains unclear. The germline gives CDR1 MDHEN, CDR2 SYDVKM. The CDR3 loop spans 14 amino acids. The V end was cut by 3 bases, the J end by 2 bases, with 10 bases between. CDR3 in DNA: TGTGCCAGCAGTTTTCAGCGTGAACAAGAGACCCAGTACTTC. This gives the protein CASSFQREQETQYF. Full variable domain (outside the CDR3, taken from reference TRBV28 and TRBJ2-5): DVKVTQSSRYLVKRTGEKVFLECVQDMDHENMFWYRQDPGLGLRLIYFSYDVKMKEKGDIPEGYSVSREKKERFSLILESASTNQTSMYLCASSFQREQETQYFGPGTRLLVL.

This chain connects TRBV5-8 to TRBJ2-7, with a weak D call TRBD2 (5 bases). Trimming took 1 base from V and 11 from J, leaving 19 bases between them. Germline V gene sequence: CDR1 SGHTS, CDR2 YDEGEE. The CDR3 covers 14 residues. The CDR3 region is CASSLRMAGGPEYF. CDR3 coding DNA: TGTGCCAGCAGCTTGAGAATGGCGGGCGGCCCCGAGTACTTC.

This chain uses TRBV28 with TRBJ2-5; the D gene is possibly TRBD2 (6 bases). The CDR3 is 13 residues long. Looked up from germline, CDR1 is MDHEN and CDR2 is SYDVKM. Trimming pared 3 bases from V and 9 bases from J, leaving 14 bases between. CDR3 loop: CASSFAGRAAQYF. The CDR3, as DNA: TGTGCCAGCAGTTTTGCCGGGAGAGCGGCCCAGTACTTC.

This CDR3 reads CASSGPGTGFGQPQHF. The DNA for the CDR3 is TGTGCCAGTAGTGGTCCCGGGACAGGGTTCGGTCAGCCCCAGCATTTT. V usage is TRBV19 and J usage is TRBJ1-5; TRBD1 matches at 9 bases. The germline CDR1 and CDR2 sequences are LNHDA and SQIVND (reference sequence). V lost 5 bases to trimming and J lost 6 bases; unmatched junction nucleotides: 11. This CDR3 region has 16 residues.

This rearrangement joins TRBV19 to TRBJ2-7, with D unresolved. The CDR3 extends over 13 amino acids. Trimming took off 4 bases at V and 2 bases at J, with 9 bases between the two ends. Germline CDR1 LNHDA, CDR2 SQIVND (reference sequence). The DNA of the CDR3 is TGTGCCAGTAGTAAAGCGATAGCCTACGAGCAGTACTTC. It yields the protein CASSKAIAYEQYF.

The chain uses TRBV12-3 or TRBV12-4 and TRBJ1-4, with D possibly matching TRBD1 (6 bases). This CDR3 region has 12 residues. The V end was cut by 5 bases, the J end by 16 bases, with 17 bases between. CDR3 protein: CASSPLGGQAFF. CDR3 coding DNA: TGTGCCAGCAGTCCCCTGGGGGGGCAAGCGTTTTTT.

The chain uses TRBV30 and TRBJ2-3; 8 bases agree with TRBD1. The CDR3 spans 13 residues. After removal of 8 bases from V and 6 bases from J, the junction contained 10 bases not matched to a gene. Germline V gives CDR1 GTSNPN, CDR2 SVGIG (reference sequence). CDR3 amino acids: CAGQGQGFDTQYF. The CDR3 bases are TGTGCCGGACAAGGACAGGGCTTCGATACGCAGTATTTT.

This chain uses TRBV28 with TRBJ2-7; TRBD1 agrees at 7 bases. CDR3 size: 14 residues. With V trimmed by 3 bases and J by 2 bases, 4 bases remained unmatched. Germline loops: CDR1 MDHEN, CDR2 SYDVKM. The CDR3: CASSFVQGPYEQYF. The CDR3 nucleotides are TGTGCCAGCAGTTTCGTACAGGGGCCCTACGAGCAGTACTTC.

This rearrangement joins TRBV28 to TRBJ1-2; D perhaps matches TRBD1 (6 bases). The V and J ends lost 4 bases and 8 bases respectively, with 17 bases between them. This CDR3 has 14 residues. CDR1 is MDHEN and CDR2 is SYDVKM in the germline V gene. CDR3 sequence: CASSSNRVPWGYTF. The CDR3 region has the DNA TGTGCCAGCAGTTCCAACAGGGTCCCTTGGGGCTACACCTTC.

The chain joins TRBV4-1 to TRBJ2-5; D gene uncertain. Germline lookup yields CDR1 MGHRA and CDR2 YSYEKL. The CDR3 is 13 residues long. V was cut by 1 base and J by 5 bases, with 8 bases left in between. The CDR3 region has the DNA TGCGCCAGCAGCCAAGCCCCCGGGGAGACCCAGTACTTC. As protein: CASSQAPGETQYF.